The rows below give T cell receptor beta chains drawn from one sample of a study of memory CD4+ T cells and cytomegalovirus serostatus. Generated by immunoSEQ multiplex PCR, the TCRdb table keeps only in-frame clones and is missing some. The profile covers about 92,000 clones, with 80% appearing a single time and less than 4% taken by the ten largest. The sample comprised memory CD4+ T cells from blood. These TCRs come from an adult in good health and CMV-seropositive. The CDR3 runs from the conserved cysteine through the conserved F or W. Fields, in order: clone size, J gene, D gene, V gene, CDR3 DNA, CDR3 protein. D genes are given only for firm matches. Where a row states a size, it is once, few, many or the class of an expanded clone; other rows omit it.

abundance: NA; j_gene: TRBJ1-2; d_gene: NA; v_gene: TRBV18; CDR3nt: TGTGCCAGCTCACCAGACCGGGGGAATGGCTACACCTTC; CDR3aa: CASSPDRGNGYTF
abundance: few; j_gene: TRBJ1-5; d_gene: NA; v_gene: TRBV6-5; CDR3nt: TGTGCCAGCAGCCCCCCAGGGAATAGCAATCAGCCCCAGCATTTT; CDR3aa: CASSPPGNSNQPQHF
abundance: NA; j_gene: TRBJ2-7; d_gene: NA; v_gene: TRBV19; CDR3nt: TGTGCCAGCACGGAAACCATAGCCGGGCCCTACTCCTACGAGCAGTACTTC; CDR3aa: CASTETIAGPYSYEQYF
abundance: NA; j_gene: TRBJ2-6; d_gene: NA; v_gene: TRBV5-4; CDR3nt: TGTGCCAGCCAGGCTGGGGCCAACGTCCTGACTTTC; CDR3aa: CASQAGANVLTF
abundance: few; j_gene: TRBJ2-2; d_gene: NA; v_gene: TRBV7-3; CDR3nt: TGTGCCAGCAGCCTCAGGGCCGGGGAGCTGTTTTTT; CDR3aa: CASSLRAGELFF
abundance: NA; j_gene: TRBJ2-7; d_gene: NA; v_gene: TRBV5-5; CDR3nt: TGTGCCAGCAGCTTCCTCCAGACAGGAGCCTACGAGCAGTACTTC; CDR3aa: CASSFLQTGAYEQYF
abundance: NA; j_gene: TRBJ2-2; d_gene: TRBD2; v_gene: TRBV7-8; CDR3nt: TGTGCCAGCAGCCCTCGGAACTTTTTCGAGATTAGCGGGAGAAACACCGGGGAGCTGTTTTTT; CDR3aa: CASSPRNFFEISGRNTGELFF
abundance: NA; j_gene: TRBJ2-7; d_gene: NA; v_gene: TRBV9; CDR3nt: TGTGCCAGCAGCGTAGCCACGGCTAGCGAGCAGTACTTC; CDR3aa: CASSVATASEQYF
abundance: NA; j_gene: TRBJ2-3; d_gene: TRBD1; v_gene: TRBV28; CDR3nt: TGTGCCAGCAGTGCTTCGCCCGGGACAGGAAAGTATTTT; CDR3aa: CASSASPGTGKYF
abundance: NA; j_gene: TRBJ2-1; d_gene: TRBD2; v_gene: TRBV2; CDR3nt: TGTGCCAGCTCACTAGCGGGAGGGAACTACAATGAGCAGTTCTTC; CDR3aa: CASSLAGGNYNEQFF
abundance: once; j_gene: TRBJ2-2; d_gene: NA; v_gene: TRBV4-3; CDR3nt: TGCGCCAGCAGCCAAGAGGCCATGAATGGTGCGAACACCGGGGAGCTGTTTTTT; CDR3aa: CASSQEAMNGANTGELFF
abundance: NA; j_gene: TRBJ2-7; d_gene: TRBD2; v_gene: TRBV6-5; CDR3nt: TGTGCCAGCAGTTACTCTGCCGGGAGGGCCGACGAGCAGTACTTC; CDR3aa: CASSYSAGRADEQYF
abundance: NA; j_gene: TRBJ2-1; d_gene: NA; v_gene: TRBV27; CDR3nt: TGTGCCAGCAGTTTTTACGGCAGAAACAATGAGCAGTTCTTC; CDR3aa: CASSFYGRNNEQFF
abundance: NA; j_gene: TRBJ2-1; d_gene: NA; v_gene: TRBV7-2; CDR3nt: TGTGCCAGCAGCTTAGCGACGGATAATGAGCAGTTCTTC; CDR3aa: CASSLATDNEQFF
abundance: NA; j_gene: TRBJ2-7; d_gene: TRBD1; v_gene: TRBV5-4; CDR3nt: TGTGCCAGCAGCATAGGACAGGGGACCGGCGAGCAGTACTTC; CDR3aa: CASSIGQGTGEQYF
abundance: once; j_gene: TRBJ2-1; d_gene: NA; v_gene: TRBV6-5; CDR3nt: TGTGCCAGCAGTTATTTATCGACAGCACGGTTCTTC; CDR3aa: CASSYLSTARFF
abundance: NA; j_gene: TRBJ1-2; d_gene: NA; v_gene: TRBV6-4; CDR3nt: TGTGCCAGCAGTATTAGGGTCGGAGATGCTGGCTACACCTTC; CDR3aa: CASSIRVGDAGYTF
abundance: once; j_gene: TRBJ1-2; d_gene: NA; v_gene: TRBV11-2; CDR3nt: TGTGCCAGCAGCAGAGGGGGGCTATATGGCTACACCTTC; CDR3aa: CASSRGGLYGYTF
abundance: once; j_gene: TRBJ1-2; d_gene: TRBD1; v_gene: TRBV18; CDR3nt: TGTGCCAGCTCACCGGCGGGACAGGGGGTCCTATATGGTTACACCTTC; CDR3aa: CASSPAGQGVLYGYTF
abundance: few; j_gene: TRBJ2-2; d_gene: NA; v_gene: TRBV7-3; CDR3nt: TGTGCCACGAGGGGGAACACCGGGGAGCTGTTTTTT; CDR3aa: CATRGNTGELFF
abundance: NA; j_gene: TRBJ1-5; d_gene: NA; v_gene: TRBV4-1; CDR3nt: TGCGCCAGCAGCCAAGACTACCTCGATCAGCCCCAGCATTTT; CDR3aa: CASSQDYLDQPQHF
abundance: NA; j_gene: TRBJ1-2; d_gene: TRBD1; v_gene: TRBV28; CDR3nt: TGTGCCAGCAGCCTCACAGGGGGCGTTTGGGGCTACACCTTC; CDR3aa: CASSLTGGVWGYTF
abundance: few; j_gene: TRBJ2-5; d_gene: TRBD2; v_gene: TRBV29-1; CDR3nt: TGCAGCGCCCCCATAGCGGGAGCGCAAGAGACCCAGTACTTC; CDR3aa: CSAPIAGAQETQYF
abundance: NA; j_gene: TRBJ1-2; d_gene: NA; v_gene: TRBV5-1; CDR3nt: TGCGCCAGCAGCTCTCAGGGAAGTGGCTACACCTTC; CDR3aa: CASSSQGSGYTF
abundance: NA; j_gene: TRBJ1-1; d_gene: TRBD1; v_gene: TRBV28; CDR3nt: TGTGCCAGCAGTTTCTCAGACAGGGGGATAGCTTTCTTT; CDR3aa: CASSFSDRGIAFF
abundance: NA; j_gene: TRBJ2-5; d_gene: TRBD2; v_gene: TRBV2; CDR3nt: TGTGCCAGCGGACTAGAGAACCAAGAGACCCAGTACTTC; CDR3aa: CASGLENQETQYF
abundance: NA; j_gene: TRBJ2-1; d_gene: TRBD2; v_gene: TRBV18; CDR3nt: TGTGCCAGCTCACTACGACTAGCGGAGAGCTACAATGAGCAGTTCTTC; CDR3aa: CASSLRLAESYNEQFF
abundance: NA; j_gene: TRBJ2-5; d_gene: NA; v_gene: TRBV5-1; CDR3nt: TGCGCCAGCAGTACCATAGGAGTTGCCCAAGAGACCCAGTACTTC; CDR3aa: CASSTIGVAQETQYF
abundance: NA; j_gene: TRBJ2-1; d_gene: NA; v_gene: TRBV4-3; CDR3nt: TGCGCCAGCAGCCAAAACGTCGCAGGCACGGGCGGCAATGAGCAGTTCTTC; CDR3aa: CASSQNVAGTGGNEQFF
abundance: once; j_gene: TRBJ2-3; d_gene: NA; v_gene: TRBV28; CDR3nt: TGTGCCAGCAGTTCCCCCGGGGGTTCTAGCACAGATACGCAGTATTTT; CDR3aa: CASSSPGGSSTDTQYF
abundance: NA; j_gene: TRBJ2-7; d_gene: NA; v_gene: TRBV15; CDR3nt: TGTGCCACCAGCAGAGATCGACAGAGCTCCTACGAGCAGTACTTC; CDR3aa: CATSRDRQSSYEQYF
abundance: NA; j_gene: TRBJ2-7; d_gene: NA; v_gene: TRBV5-1; CDR3nt: TGCGCCAGCAGCCCCCGGGTGGGTGTAAATTCCTACGAGCAGTACTTC; CDR3aa: CASSPRVGVNSYEQYF
abundance: NA; j_gene: TRBJ2-1; d_gene: NA; v_gene: TRBV2; CDR3nt: TGTGCCAGCAGAGGAGGGGCCAATGAGCAGTTCTTC; CDR3aa: CASRGGANEQFF
abundance: NA; j_gene: TRBJ1-3; d_gene: NA; v_gene: TRBV29-1; CDR3nt: TGCAGCGGGACTGCTGACTCTGGAAACACCATATATTTT; CDR3aa: CSGTADSGNTIYF
abundance: NA; j_gene: TRBJ2-5; d_gene: TRBD1; v_gene: TRBV5-1; CDR3nt: TGCGCCAGCAGCTCTACAGGGGGGCTGTCCCAAGAGACCCAGTACTTC; CDR3aa: CASSSTGGLSQETQYF
abundance: once; j_gene: TRBJ2-7; d_gene: NA; v_gene: TRBV27; CDR3nt: TGTGCCAGCAGTTATAAGGCAATGTCCTACGAGCAGTACTTC; CDR3aa: CASSYKAMSYEQYF
abundance: NA; j_gene: TRBJ1-3; d_gene: TRBD1; v_gene: TRBV19; CDR3nt: TGTGCCAGTAACATTGGACAGGGGGCGAACACCATATATTTT; CDR3aa: CASNIGQGANTIYF
abundance: NA; j_gene: TRBJ2-7; d_gene: NA; v_gene: TRBV5-5; CDR3nt: TGTGCCAGCAGCCCCGCGGCAGGGTTCTCCTACGAGCAGTACTTC; CDR3aa: CASSPAAGFSYEQYF
abundance: NA; j_gene: TRBJ2-1; d_gene: TRBD1; v_gene: TRBV7-6; CDR3nt: TGTGCCAGCAGCTTAATGGGACAGTACAATGAGCAGTTCTTC; CDR3aa: CASSLMGQYNEQFF
abundance: once; j_gene: TRBJ2-1; d_gene: TRBD2; v_gene: TRBV19; CDR3nt: TGTGCCAGTATGGGGGGGGCTAGCGGGTACCCCGGTGAGCAGTTCTTC; CDR3aa: CASMGGASGYPGEQFF
abundance: NA; j_gene: TRBJ2-7; d_gene: TRBD1; v_gene: TRBV5-1; CDR3nt: TGCGCCAGCAGCTTGCAACAGGGGGCACGCGAGCAGTACTTC; CDR3aa: CASSLQQGAREQYF
abundance: many; j_gene: TRBJ1-1; d_gene: NA; v_gene: TRBV4-3; CDR3nt: TGCGCCAGCAGCCAAGATCGCACGAGTACTGAAGCTTTCTTT; CDR3aa: CASSQDRTSTEAFF
abundance: NA; j_gene: TRBJ2-3; d_gene: TRBD2; v_gene: TRBV5-1; CDR3nt: TGCGCCAGCCGGACTAGCGGGAGGGACACAGATACGCAGTATTTT; CDR3aa: CASRTSGRDTDTQYF
abundance: once; j_gene: TRBJ2-3; d_gene: TRBD2; v_gene: TRBV6-1; CDR3nt: TGTGCCAGCAGTTTAGCGGGAGCAGCAGATACGCAGTATTTT; CDR3aa: CASSLAGAADTQYF
abundance: NA; j_gene: TRBJ2-5; d_gene: NA; v_gene: TRBV9; CDR3nt: TGTGCCAGCAGCGAACAGACGGGTGGGGAGACCCAGTACTTC; CDR3aa: CASSEQTGGETQYF
abundance: NA; j_gene: TRBJ2-3; d_gene: TRBD1; v_gene: TRBV18; CDR3nt: TGTGCCAGCTCACCCGGGACAGGGTTCACAGATACGCAGTATTTT; CDR3aa: CASSPGTGFTDTQYF
abundance: NA; j_gene: TRBJ1-4; d_gene: NA; v_gene: TRBV6-5; CDR3nt: TGTGCCAGCAGTTATTCAAGGGGTCCTAATGAAAAACTGTTTTTT; CDR3aa: CASSYSRGPNEKLFF
abundance: NA; j_gene: TRBJ1-5; d_gene: NA; v_gene: TRBV5-1; CDR3nt: TGCGCCAGCAGTCCCGATCCCACCGGGGGAAATCCTGAGGAGCCCCAGCATTTT; CDR3aa: CASSPDPTGGNPEEPQHF
abundance: NA; j_gene: TRBJ2-7; d_gene: TRBD2; v_gene: TRBV7-8; CDR3nt: TGTGCCAGCAGCTTAGCGGGAGGGACTAGCTACGAGCAGTACTTC; CDR3aa: CASSLAGGTSYEQYF
abundance: NA; j_gene: TRBJ2-1; d_gene: TRBD2; v_gene: TRBV7-2; CDR3nt: TGTGCCAGCAGCTTAAGACTAGCGGGAGGGCCCCTGTACAATGAGCAGTTCTTC; CDR3aa: CASSLRLAGGPLYNEQFF
abundance: NA; j_gene: TRBJ1-4; d_gene: NA; v_gene: TRBV25-1; CDR3nt: TGTGCCAGCAGCCTCCCCTTTTCCGAAAAACTGTTTTTT; CDR3aa: CASSLPFSEKLFF
abundance: NA; j_gene: TRBJ2-3; d_gene: TRBD2; v_gene: TRBV28; CDR3nt: TGTGCCAGCACCTCTTTACTAGCGGGTCGCACAGATACGCAGTATTTT; CDR3aa: CASTSLLAGRTDTQYF
abundance: NA; j_gene: TRBJ2-6; d_gene: NA; v_gene: TRBV18; CDR3nt: TGTGCCAGCTCGCGGGCCTCCGGGTCTGGGGCCAACGTCCTGACTTTC; CDR3aa: CASSRASGSGANVLTF